These 6 T cell receptor beta chains share one sample of origin, sequenced in a study of siplizumab effects on memory and regulatory T cells. Libraries were prepared by immunoSEQ multiplex PCR; TCRdb keeps only in-frame clonotypes and omits some of them. The repertoire has fewer than 80,000 clones, 93% of them found once; the top ten carry roughly 4.7%. Sample: CD8+ T cells sorted from blood. The receptors stem from a human donor in good health.

The chain links TRBV6-6 to TRBJ2-3; D is uncertain. Germline V gene lookup returns CDR1 MNHNY and CDR2 SVGAGI (reference sequence). There are 14 residues in the CDR3. V was shortened by 5 bases and J by 1 base, with 10 bases between the two germline ends. The CDR3 loop is CASSPSLGTDTQYF. CDR3 nucleotide sequence: TGTGCCAGCAGTCCCTCCTTGGGCACAGATACGCAGTATTTT.

The chain couples TRBV11-2 to TRBJ2-2, with D possibly matching TRBD2 (6 bases). CDR1 SGHAT and CDR2 FQNNGV come from the germline V gene. Trimming pared 1 base from V and 1 base from J, leaving 7 bases between. This CDR3 comprises 15 residues. This CDR3 is CASSLVAENTGELFF. The CDR3 nucleotides are TGTGCCAGCAGCTTAGTAGCGGAGAACACCGGGGAGCTGTTTTTT.

The genes are TRBV4-3 and TRBJ1-6; 11 bases line up with TRBD1. Germline V lookup: CDR1 LGHNA, CDR2 YSLEER. V gave up 1 base and J gave up 9 bases; unmatched junction bases: 5. The CDR3 contains 16 residues. CDR3 nucleotides: TGCGCCAGCAGCCAAGGGTCCGGGACAGGGGGTTCACCCCTCCACTTT. Amino acids: CASSQGSGTGGSPLHF.

This clone was detected once. The rearrangement joins TRBV13 to TRBJ2-3; 10 bases are shared with TRBD2. The CDR3 sequence is 16 residues long. The V gene's germline CDR1 is PRHDT and CDR2 FYEKMQ (reference sequence). Germline trimming cut 4 bases from V and 5 bases from J; bases unmatched to any gene: 9. The CDR3 nucleotides read TGTGCCAGCAGCTCCCCCCCTAGCGGGGGCGGAGATACGCAGTATTTT. Amino acid sequence: CASSSPPSGGGDTQYF.

The chain carries TRBV7-6 and TRBJ2-5; TRBD2 matches 9 bases. CDR3 size: 16 residues. The V gene's germline CDR1 is SGHVS and CDR2 FNYEAQ. The trim removed 7 bases at V and 7 bases at J, leaving 16 bases unmatched. The CDR3 nucleotides read TGTGCCAGCACCTCTTCCCCTAGCGGGGCTGTTGGGACCCAGTACTTC. Translation gives CASTSSPSGAVGTQYF. The complete variable domain, with remaining parts taken from reference TRBV7-6 and TRBJ2-5, reads GAGVSQSPRYKVTKRGQDVALRCDPISGHVSLYWYRQALGQGPEFLTYFNYEAQQDKSGLPNDRFSAERPEGSISTLTIQRTEQRDSAMYRCASTSSPSGAVGTQYFGPGTRLLVL.

The V gene is TRBV7-8, the J gene TRBJ1-1; D ambiguous. The CDR3 extends over 18 amino acids. Germline CDR1 reads SGHVS; CDR2 reads FQNEAQ. Trimming removed 5 bases at V and 0 bases at J, with 22 bases between. The CDR3 sequence is CASSISTGFGTMNTEAFF. Written as DNA, the CDR3 is TGTGCCAGCAGCATCTCCACCGGCTTCGGAACCATGAACACTGAAGCTTTCTTT.